Listed here is a single TCR beta chain. Its antigen remains unidentified. The sample originates from a study of T cells in Graves' hyperthyroidism and ophthalmopathy. In the study overall: Peripheral blood was taken when the disease was first diagnosed, before any treatment began.

Overall study findings and caveats: Blood also held most thyroid clonotypes expanded beyond 0.001.

The study based diagnoses on clinical symptoms, serum thyroxine and TRAb, thyroid ultrasound and orbital computed tomography. Fresh peripheral blood, 7.5 to 10 ml of it, supplied the PBMCs. Amplified regions were TCR beta CDR3 sequences from RNA transcripts. Primed by the HTBI set, a first-round RT-PCR was run on the TCR CDR3. TCRdb analysed the multiplex PCR reads with MiXCR anew, one entry per CDR3 protein. There are around 620,000 distinct CDR3 sequences in the sample; approximately 15% occur only once, and 6.5% to 9% lies in the top ten. V gave up 1 base and J gave up 5 bases; unmatched junction bases: 11. The germline V gene encodes CDR1 SGHVS and CDR2 FNYEAQ. The CDR3 is 17 amino acids.

The sequence came from a woman in her late teens or twenties with Graves' ophthalmopathy. Sequencing used blood. The rearrangement joins TRBV7-6 to TRBJ2-7; 10 bases fit TRBD2. CDR3 bases: TGTGCCAGCAGCTTAGTGCAGGGTCTAGCGGGAGTTCACGAGCAGTACTTC. It translates to CASSLVQGLAGVHEQYF.